Listed below are T cell receptor beta chains from one sample, sequenced in a study of T cell repertoires in cytomegalovirus infection. TCRdb fed the reads into MiXCR, producing one record per CDR3 protein. The data hold some 900,000 distinct CDR3 sequences, with 30% to 35% observed a single time. Their cognate antigens are unknown. The sample was cultured CD8+ T cells from PBMCs, taken from culture after CMV antigen stimulation. All receptors derive from a human donor in good health (CMV status not recorded). Some clones in this sample may be carry-over from other donors' samples. Each CDR3 is given with its conserved first and last residue. The order of the fields is V gene, D gene, J gene, clone size, CDR3 protein, CDR3 DNA. A D gene is named only where the DNA matches it firmly. Not all rows give a size; the values are once, few, many and, for expanded clones, a class.

V: TRBV4-1
D: -
J: TRBJ2-5
size: -
CDR3: CASSQMGMGVRYF
DNA: TGCGCCAGCAGCCAAATGGGGATGGGGGTCCGTTACTTC

V: TRBV27
D: TRBD1
J: TRBJ2-2
size: -
CDR3: CASTGVAAGELFF
DNA: TGTGCCTCGACAGGGGTGGCTGCCGGGGAGCTGTTTTTT

V: TRBV7-9
D: -
J: TRBJ2-3
size: once
CDR3: CASSLRAIPTDTQNF
DNA: TGTGCCAGCAGCTTAAGGGCAATCCCGACAGATACGCAGAATTTT

V: TRBV19
D: -
J: TRBJ1-1
size: few
CDR3: CASSIGWDPTDTEAFF
DNA: TGTGCCAGTAGTATTGGGTGGGACCCCACCGACACTGAAGCTTTCTTT

V: TRBV4-3
D: -
J: TRBJ2-5
size: -
CDR3: CASSQDWPVQETQYF
DNA: TGCGCCAGCAGCCAAGATTGGCCGGTACAAGAGACCCAGTACTTC

V: TRBV2
D: -
J: TRBJ2-3
size: -
CDR3: CASRSDRQRGDTQYF
DNA: TGTGCCAGCAGGAGTGATAGGCAGAGGGGGGATACGCAGTATTTT

V: TRBV12-3/TRBV12-4
D: -
J: TRBJ1-6
size: -
CDR3: CASSSWTEVDSPLHF
DNA: TGTGCCAGCAGTTCCTGGACAGAAGTTGATTCACCCCTCCACTTT

V: TRBV7-2
D: -
J: TRBJ1-4
size: many
CDR3: CASSLFRRGWVEKLFF
DNA: TGTGCCAGCAGCCTTTTTCGACGGGGGTGGGTGGAAAAACTGTTTTTT

V: TRBV19
D: -
J: TRBJ1-4
size: few
CDR3: CASSIVNDEKLFF
DNA: TGTGCCAGTAGTATAGTAAACGATGAAAAACTGTTTTTT

V: TRBV4-3
D: TRBD2
J: TRBJ2-3
size: -
CDR3: CASSQDSGAGGGDTQYF
DNA: TGCGCCAGCAGCCAAGACTCAGGGGCGGGGGGCGGAGATACGCAGTATTTT

V: TRBV10-2
D: TRBD1
J: TRBJ2-1
size: few
CDR3: CASGGTGAFNEQFF
DNA: TGCGCCAGCGGCGGGACAGGGGCCTTCAATGAGCAGTTCTTC

V: TRBV10-3
D: TRBD1
J: TRBJ2-5
size: -
CDR3: CAISPDRGETQYF
DNA: TGTGCCATCAGTCCGGACAGGGGAGAGACCCAGTACTTC

V: TRBV18
D: -
J: TRBJ1-2
size: -
CDR3: CASSLQGENYGYTF
DNA: TGTGCCAGCTCATTACAGGGAGAGAACTATGGCTACACCTTC

V: TRBV6-5
D: -
J: TRBJ2-1
size: few
CDR3: CASSYSRGGAGQFF
DNA: TGTGCCAGCAGTTACTCCAGGGGGGGCGCGGGGCAGTTCTTC

V: TRBV19
D: -
J: TRBJ1-5
size: many
CDR3: CASSIKFEWSNQPQHF
DNA: TGTGCCAGTAGTATAAAGTTCGAGTGGAGCAATCAGCCCCAGCATTTT

V: TRBV5-6
D: TRBD1
J: TRBJ2-3
size: -
CDR3: CASSPGQDFTDTQYF
DNA: TGTGCCAGCAGCCCGGGACAGGATTTCACAGATACGCAGTATTTT

V: TRBV6-1
D: -
J: TRBJ1-4
size: few
CDR3: CASRILDRNEKLFF
DNA: TGTGCCAGCAGAATCCTAGACAGGAATGAAAAACTGTTTTTT

V: TRBV7-3
D: TRBD1
J: TRBJ2-3
size: many
CDR3: CASSWTGASTDTQYF
DNA: TGTGCCAGCAGCTGGACAGGGGCGTCCACAGATACGCAGTATTTT

V: TRBV14
D: TRBD2
J: TRBJ2-5
size: -
CDR3: CASSTGTSTQETQYF
DNA: TGTGCCAGCAGCACCGGGACTAGCACACAAGAGACCCAGTACTTC

V: TRBV7-6
D: -
J: TRBJ1-5
size: few
CDR3: CASSLNGRSNQPQHF
DNA: TGTGCCAGCAGCTTAAACGGGAGGAGCAATCAGCCCCAGCATTTT

V: TRBV4-1
D: -
J: TRBJ1-1
size: -
CDR3: CASSQEGSSNTEAFF
DNA: TGCGCCAGCAGCCAAGAGGGGAGTAGCAACACTGAAGCTTTCTTT

V: TRBV7-9
D: -
J: TRBJ1-2
size: few
CDR3: CATPWGAYGYTF
DNA: TGTGCCACTCCTTGGGGCGCGTATGGCTACACCTTC

V: TRBV7-9
D: TRBD2
J: TRBJ2-5
size: -
CDR3: CASSPSGGTWETQYF
DNA: TGTGCCAGCAGCCCCTCGGGGGGGACTTGGGAGACCCAGTACTTC

V: TRBV5-1
D: TRBD1
J: TRBJ2-7
size: -
CDR3: CASSLVQGAPSEQYF
DNA: TGCGCCAGCAGCTTGGTGCAGGGGGCTCCAAGCGAGCAGTACTTC

V: TRBV7-6
D: -
J: TRBJ2-2
size: many
CDR3: CASSLRGQGLPNTGELFF
DNA: TGTGCCAGCAGCTTAAGAGGTCAGGGTCTTCCGAACACCGGGGAGCTGTTTTTT

V: TRBV11-3
D: TRBD1
J: TRBJ2-5
size: few
CDR3: CASSSETGAGETQYF
DNA: TGTGCCAGCAGCTCGGAGACAGGGGCAGGAGAGACCCAGTACTTC

V: TRBV29-1
D: TRBD1
J: TRBJ2-1
size: many
CDR3: CSVEGGTVNEQFF
DNA: TGCAGCGTTGAAGGGGGGACAGTCAATGAGCAGTTCTTC

V: TRBV5-6
D: -
J: TRBJ2-3
size: -
CDR3: CASSSRGLPGTDTQYF
DNA: TGTGCCAGCAGTTCTCGGGGTCTACCTGGCACAGATACGCAGTATTTT

V: TRBV4-3
D: -
J: TRBJ2-1
size: -
CDR3: CASSQEALGGNEQFF
DNA: TGCGCCAGCAGCCAAGAGGCACTAGGGGGAAATGAGCAGTTCTTC

V: TRBV7-9
D: -
J: TRBJ2-7
size: -
CDR3: CANSQSQGYVQYF
DNA: TGTGCCAACAGCCAAAGCCAGGGCTACGTGCAGTACTTC

V: TRBV2
D: TRBD1
J: TRBJ1-3
size: -
CDR3: CASRKLQGTGGNTIYF
DNA: TGTGCCAGCAGGAAATTACAGGGGACGGGAGGAAACACCATATATTTT

V: TRBV2
D: -
J: TRBJ1-1
size: -
CDR3: CASSYTGIGDTEAFF
DNA: TGTGCCAGCAGTTATACAGGGATTGGGGACACTGAAGCTTTCTTT

V: TRBV18
D: -
J: TRBJ2-1
size: -
CDR3: CASSPKLNEQFF
DNA: TGTGCCAGCTCACCCAAACTAAATGAGCAGTTCTTC

V: TRBV29-1
D: -
J: TRBJ2-1
size: -
CDR3: CSVEPTGRGNEQFF
DNA: TGCAGCGTTGAGCCGACAGGGAGGGGCAATGAGCAGTTCTTC

V: TRBV28
D: -
J: TRBJ1-5
size: -
CDR3: CASSGAVNQPQHF
DNA: TGTGCCAGCAGTGGGGCTGTGAACCAGCCCCAGCATTTT

V: TRBV10-3
D: TRBD2
J: TRBJ2-1
size: once
CDR3: CVISEPTSRYNEQFF
DNA: TGTGTCATCAGTGAGCCGACTAGCAGATACAATGAGCAGTTCTTC

V: TRBV6-6
D: TRBD2
J: TRBJ2-7
size: few
CDR3: CATSREGRGTYYEQYF
DNA: TGTGCCACCTCCCGGGAGGGCCGAGGTACCTACTACGAGCAGTACTTC

V: TRBV4-2
D: TRBD1
J: TRBJ1-1
size: -
CDR3: CASSLSKPRQGAAFF
DNA: TGTGCCAGCAGCCTATCTAAGCCTAGACAGGGCGCGGCTTTCTTT

V: TRBV12-3/TRBV12-4
D: TRBD1
J: TRBJ1-5
size: -
CDR3: CASSPWGQGADQPQHF
DNA: TGTGCCAGCAGTCCTTGGGGACAGGGGGCCGATCAGCCCCAGCATTTT

V: TRBV10-3
D: -
J: TRBJ1-2
size: few
CDR3: CAISDLGERTDPNYGYTF
DNA: TGTGCCATCAGTGATCTAGGGGAGAGAACAGACCCTAACTATGGCTACACCTTC